These 5 T cell receptor beta chains came from one sample sequenced in a study of cytomegalovirus exposure and HLA in healthy donors. Here immunoSEQ multiplex PCR was the method, and the copy in TCRdb shows in-frame clones only, minus some. The data show about 250,000 clones, approximately 90% seen once. Sequences were obtained from PBMCs. The origin of the receptors is a young man in good health and CMV-seronegative.

This clone has a single count. This chain links TRBV19 with TRBJ2-5; D not resolved. Germline CDR1 and CDR2: LNHDA and SQIVND (reference sequence). The CDR3 runs 13 residues. Trimming shortened V by 2 bases and J by 5 bases, and 9 bases separated the two germline ends. The chain's CDR3 is CASSISLLETQYF. The CDR3 DNA sequence: TGTGCCAGTAGTATAAGCCTGCTGGAGACCCAGTACTTC.

The chain uses TRBV5-1 and TRBJ2-7, with TRBD2 identical over 9 bases. This CDR3 is built from 15 residues. Germline assignment: CDR1 SGHRS and CDR2 YFSETQ. The V segment lost 4 bases and the J segment 4 bases; nucleotides outside the gene matches: 9. CDR3 sequence: CASSIERGEYYEQYF. As DNA, the CDR3 is TGCGCCAGCAGCATCGAGCGGGGGGAATATTACGAGCAGTACTTC.

This chain links TRBV9 with TRBJ2-2; D remains unclear. Between the trimmed V and J ends, which lost 2 bases and 6 bases, there was a span of 8 bases. The CDR3 is 13 amino acids. Germline-derived CDR1 and CDR2 are SGDLS and YYNGEE. CDR3 in DNA: TGTGCCAGCAGCGTCGACCGGGCCGGGGAGCTGTTTTTT. This codes for CASSVDRAGELFF.

About this clone: A read error may be the cause here, since a much bigger clone is one base away. V is TRBV5-1 and J is TRBJ2-7, with 8 bases lining up with TRBD1. CDR1 and CDR2 (germline): SGHRS, YFSETQ. This CDR3 has 14 amino acids. Trimming at V came to 4 bases and at J to 3 bases, leaving 6 bases not matched to a gene. The CDR3 region has the DNA TGCGCCAGCAGCCTCGGACAGGGCCTCTACGAGCAGTACTTC. Translated, it gives CASSLGQGLYEQYF.

The chain joins TRBV12-5 to TRBJ2-1, with D unclear. V was trimmed by 4 bases and J by 5 bases, leaving 6 bases between them. CDR1 is LGHNT and CDR2 is FRNRAP in the germline V gene. The CDR3 runs 12 residues. The CDR3 nucleotides read TGTGCTAGTGGTTCCCATGACAATGAGCAGTTCTTC. It translates to CASGSHDNEQFF.